This T cell receptor beta chain was observed in a study of T cell changes during pregnancy in multiple sclerosis. V was cut by 0 bases and J by 2 bases, with 10 bases left in between. Germline V lookup: CDR1 ENHRY, CDR2 SYGVKD. The CDR3 is made up of 15 amino acids. Measured with immunoSEQ multiplex PCR; TCRdb has only the in-frame clones, and not every one. The repertoire holds about 20,000 clones, 80% to 90% seen once, with about 7.5% in the top ten. The source material was CD8+ T cells from peripheral blood mononuclear cells, sampled in the second trimester of pregnancy. This TCR came from a female donor in good health, enrolled as a control in a pregnancy study. This chain joins TRBV10-3 and TRBJ2-5, with D tentatively TRBD1 (6 bases). CDR3 region: CAISESEGGQETQYF. The CDR3 bases are TGTGCCATCAGTGAGTCGGAAGGGGGACAAGAGACCCAGTACTTC.